A selection of T cell receptor beta chains follows, all from one sample in a study of blood T cells in healthy people across ages. TCRdb itself ran the 5' RACE reads through MiXCR, one entry per CDR3 protein. This table has around 870,000 distinct CDR3 sequences, around 30% appearing once. The specimen was blood. The receptor set was obtained from an elderly woman in good health. The CDR3 runs from the conserved cysteine through the conserved F or W. The D gene is left open where the match is weak. Some rows mark clone size as missing; the rest say once, few, many or name a class of expanded clone.

d_call	v_call	j_call	clone_size	cdr3_aa	cdr3_nt
TRBD2	TRBV2	TRBJ2-5	-	CASSEDRTGLAGTQYF	TGTGCCAGCAGTGAAGACAGGACAGGACTAGCGGGGACCCAGTACTTC
-	TRBV7-9	TRBJ1-2	many	CASSSSGVIYGYTF	TGTGCCAGCAGCTCAAGCGGGGTAATCTATGGCTACACCTTC
TRBD1	TRBV5-6	TRBJ1-2	few	CASSLGQGISGYTF	TGTGCCAGCAGCTTGGGACAGGGAATTAGTGGCTACACCTTC
TRBD2	TRBV29-1	TRBJ2-7	few	CSVDPIAGRTNEQYF	TGCAGCGTTGACCCGATAGCGGGGAGAACCAATGAGCAGTACTTC
TRBD1	TRBV20-1	TRBJ2-3	many	CSARTGSTDTQYF	TGCAGTGCCCGGACAGGGAGCACAGATACGCAGTATTTT
TRBD1	TRBV6-2/TRBV6-3	TRBJ1-1	many	CASIHSGQGLSAFF	TGTGCCAGCATCCACTCGGGACAGGGATTGTCTGCTTTCTTT
-	TRBV7-2	TRBJ1-1	many	CASSLAGRAEAFF	TGTGCCAGCAGCTTAGCTGGCAGAGCTGAAGCTTTCTTT
TRBD1	TRBV3-1	TRBJ1-5	many	CASSQGTGNQPQHF	TGTGCCAGCAGCCAAGGGACAGGGAATCAGCCCCAGCATTTT
-	TRBV27	TRBJ2-3	-	CASRSPTSLTDTQYF	TGTGCCAGCAGATCTCCTACTAGTTTGACAGATACGCAGTATTTT
TRBD1	TRBV3-1	TRBJ2-7	-	CASSQGTGGSYNEQYF	TGTGCCAGCAGCCAAGGGACAGGGGGCTCCTACAATGAGCAGTACTTC
-	TRBV15	TRBJ2-4	many	CATSNYKGKNIQYF	TGTGCCACCAGCAATTACAAAGGCAAAAACATTCAGTACTTC
TRBD1	TRBV5-4	TRBJ2-5	few	CASSLAGDRGGETQYF	TGTGCCAGCAGCTTGGCCGGGGACAGGGGAGGAGAGACCCAGTACTTC
-	TRBV20-1	TRBJ1-2	few	CSAPTEVNYGYTF	TGCAGTGCTCCGACAGAGGTTAACTATGGCTACACCTTC
TRBD1	TRBV20-1	TRBJ1-1	many	CSAPNRGRIPEAFF	TGCAGTGCTCCTAACAGGGGGCGAATTCCTGAAGCTTTCTTT
-	TRBV4-1	TRBJ2-7	many	CASSQALTGTYEQYF	TGCGCCAGCAGCCAAGCCCTAACAGGGACCTACGAGCAGTACTTC
-	TRBV18	TRBJ1-5	few	CASSHQGPNQPQHF	TGTGCCAGCTCACATCAGGGACCGAATCAGCCCCAGCATTTT
TRBD2	TRBV6-2/TRBV6-3	TRBJ2-3	-	CASSYPGLAGGTDTQYF	TGTGCCAGCAGTTACCCGGGACTAGCGGGGGGCACAGATACGCAGTATTTT
TRBD2	TRBV3-1	TRBJ2-7	-	CVSSRAGWGYEQYF	TGTGTCAGCAGCCGAGCGGGATGGGGCTACGAGCAGTACTTC
TRBD2	TRBV4-2	TRBJ2-3	many	CASSQESVSGGYRTDTQYF	TGTGCCAGCAGCCAAGAAAGTGTTAGCGGGGGTTATCGCACAGATACGCAGTATTTT
-	TRBV11-2	TRBJ2-7	-	CASTNFGGSYEQYF	TGTGCCAGCACCAACTTCGGGGGCTCCTACGAGCAGTACTTC
TRBD1	TRBV5-6	TRBJ2-7	many	CASCQGQASYEQYF	TGTGCCAGCTGCCAGGGACAGGCCTCCTACGAGCAGTACTTC
TRBD2	TRBV3-1	TRBJ2-1	many	CASSRHEGARGGRGNEQFF	TGTGCCAGCAGCCGACACGAGGGTGCGCGGGGGGGCCGGGGAAATGAGCAGTTCTTC
-	TRBV12-3/TRBV12-4	TRBJ1-4	-	CASSFPGGNEKLFF	TGTGCCAGCAGTTTCCCCGGGGGCAACGAAAAACTGTTTTTT
TRBD2	TRBV7-3	TRBJ2-1	-	CASSMWGGLADNEQFF	TGTGCCAGCAGCATGTGGGGGGGACTAGCGGACAATGAGCAGTTCTTC
-	TRBV25-1	TRBJ1-6	many	CASSVQGGNSPLHF	TGTGCCAGCAGTGTTCAGGGAGGGAATTCACCCCTCCACTTT
TRBD2	TRBV6-6	TRBJ2-5	-	CASSYYSGGAYNEQYF	TGTGCCAGCAGTTACTATAGCGGGGGGGCCTACAATGAGCAGTACTTC
TRBD1	TRBV2	TRBJ2-5	few	CASSTDRGQETQYF	TGTGCCAGCAGTACCGACAGGGGGCAAGAGACCCAGTACTTC
-	TRBV5-1	TRBJ2-1	many	CASSLGGDSYNEQFF	TGCGCCAGCAGCTTGGGGGGGGACAGCTACAATGAGCAGTTCTTC
-	TRBV9	TRBJ2-3	many	CASSDRSGRADTQYF	TGTGCCAGCAGCGACCGCAGCGGGCGTGCAGATACGCAGTATTTT
TRBD1	TRBV6-5	TRBJ1-1	-	CASSSQGTGNTEAFF	TGTGCCAGCAGTTCTCAGGGGACAGGGAACACTGAAGCTTTCTTT
-	TRBV5-4	TRBJ2-5	-	CASSLADTGKTQYF	TGTGCCAGCAGCTTGGCGGACACCGGAAAGACCCAGTACTTC
-	TRBV12-3/TRBV12-4	TRBJ2-1	-	CASSSGTIPGNEQFF	TGTGCCAGCAGTTCCGGGACAATACCCGGTAATGAGCAGTTCTTC
TRBD2	TRBV4-3	TRBJ2-2	-	CASSQSAGVSTGELFF	TGCGCCAGCAGCCAATCAGCGGGGGTGAGCACCGGGGAGCTGTTTTTT
-	TRBV21-1	TRBJ2-1	-	CASSKRGLVLASRGSYNEQFF	TGTGCCAGCAGCAAAAGGGGGCTCGTCCTCGCTAGCCGGGGCTCCTACAATGAGCAGTTCTTC
TRBD1	TRBV20-1	TRBJ1-2	few	CSARVPGQVIYGYTF	TGCAGTGCTAGAGTTCCGGGACAGGTGATATATGGCTACACCTTC
TRBD2	TRBV7-9	TRBJ2-1	many	CASSLGLAGGVNEQFF	TGTGCCAGCAGCTTAGGACTAGCGGGGGGCGTCAATGAGCAGTTCTTC
-	TRBV5-5	TRBJ2-1	many	CASSLSSSSYNEQFF	TGTGCCAGCAGCTTGTCCAGCAGCTCCTACAATGAGCAGTTCTTC
-	TRBV12-3/TRBV12-4	TRBJ2-1	few	CASSDGPTVLYDEQFF	TGTGCCAGCAGCGACGGTCCAACGGTCTTATACGATGAGCAGTTCTTC
-	TRBV24-1	TRBJ2-5	many	CATSDLSRGNGETQYF	TGTGCCACCAGTGATTTGAGCAGGGGAAATGGAGAGACCCAGTACTTC
TRBD2	TRBV11-2	TRBJ2-1	many	CASSLVGGWYNEQFF	TGTGCCAGCAGCTTAGTGGGGGGGTGGTACAATGAGCAGTTCTTC